Below, one TCR beta chain is given with its context. The antigen is not known. The data stem from a study of post-analysis software for immune sequencing data. General observations from the study: Elevated frequency relative to controls characterized a handful of TRBV segments in patients, TRBV5-6, TRBV5-1 and TRBV20-1 among them.

TCR beta cDNA libraries included unique molecular identifiers. TCRdb processed the PCR reads anew with MiXCR; each CDR3 protein has one entry. The table lists about 570,000 distinct CDR3 sequences, 30% to 40% of them singletons. This CDR3 spans 11 amino acids. The V end was cut by 6 bases, the J end by 7 bases, with 9 bases between. The genes are TRBV12-3 or TRBV12-4 and TRBJ1-1; the D is unclear. The TCR sequence derives from a girl aged 2 to 17 with multiple sclerosis. The specimen was blood. The CDR3 spells CASSRRYEAFF. The CDR3 DNA reads TGTGCCAGCAGCCGCCGATATGAAGCTTTCTTT.